The 26 T cell receptor beta chains in this list originate from one sample, sequenced in a study of T cell responses to AZD1222 COVID-19 vaccine. Some clones are missing from TCRdb's copy, which holds only in-frame ones; the method was immunoSEQ multiplex PCR. Of 150,000 or so clones in the sample, about 91% were seen once. Here the sequenced sample was peripheral blood, taken on day 0 of AZD1222 vaccination. The receptors come from an adult in good health.

The V call is TRBV9, the J call TRBJ1-2; D not resolved. Germline CDR1 SGDLS, CDR2 YYNGEE. The V end lost 4 bases, the J end lost 6 bases, and 16 bases lay between the germline ends. This CDR3 contains 14 residues. CDR3 coding DNA: TGTGCCAGCAGCCCTGGTACAGAACGCCATGGCTACACCTTC. Its translation is CASSPGTERHGYTF.

The chain combines TRBV7-3 with TRBJ2-7; TRBD2 matches at 14 bases. This CDR3 has 18 amino acids. CDR1 SGHTA and CDR2 FQGTGA come from the germline V gene. V lost 1 base, J lost 6 bases, and 11 bases stayed unmatched. CDR3 in amino acids: CASSLIDATSGRACEQYF. The CDR3 DNA is TGTGCCAGCAGCTTAATAGACGCGACTAGCGGGAGGGCGTGCGAGCAGTACTTC.

The chain couples TRBV5-1 to TRBJ1-1, with a weak D call TRBD1 (6 bases). Trimming took off 1 base at V and 0 bases at J, with 16 bases between the two ends. The CDR3 spans 17 residues. CDR1 SGHRS and CDR2 YFSETQ come from the germline V gene. The CDR3 bases are TGCGCCAGCAGCTTGTATGGGGGCCCAATTATGAACACTGAAGCTTTCTTT. Protein product: CASSLYGGPIMNTEAFF.

The chain recombines TRBV7-2 with TRBJ2-7, with D maybe TRBD1 (6 bases). Trimming removed 4 bases from V and 1 base from J, with 11 bases in between. From germline, CDR1 is SGHTA and CDR2 FQGNSA. There are 14 residues in the CDR3. CDR3 loop: CASSSRGGSYEQYF. CDR3 sequence (DNA): TGTGCCAGCAGCTCTAGAGGGGGTTCCTACGAGCAGTACTTC.

The rearrangement uses TRBV12-3 or TRBV12-4 and TRBJ2-7; D is undetermined. V gave up 8 bases and J gave up 6 bases, with 17 bases separating them. The CDR3 spans 13 residues. The CDR3 protein is CASSRFFYGEQYF. The CDR3 bases are TGTGCCAGCTCCCGGTTTTTCTACGGCGAGCAGTACTTC.

Here the CDR3 DNA reads TGTGCCAGCAGTGAACAACAGGGGTTGAACACTGAAGCTTTCTTT. Translation: CASSEQQGLNTEAFF. The chain couples TRBV6-1 to TRBJ1-1; TRBD1 matches at 7 bases. With 2 bases clipped from V and 0 bases from J, the junction kept 3 bases outside the gene matches. This CDR3 has 15 residues. The germline gives CDR1 MNHNS, CDR2 SASEGT.

The chain uses TRBV12-3 or TRBV12-4 and TRBJ1-1; 7 nucleotides line up with TRBD1. The CDR3 is made up of 13 amino acids. Unmatched junction bases numbered 11, after V lost 6 bases and J lost 10 bases. The CDR3 DNA reads as TGTGCCAGCAGCCCCAGGGGGGACGAAGGAGCTTTCTTT. Its protein product is CASSPRGDEGAFF.

The V call is TRBV6-5, the J call TRBJ2-2, with 7 bases lining up with TRBD1. Trimming cost V 8 bases and J 6 bases; bases outside gene matches: 9. Germline assignment: CDR1 MNHEY and CDR2 SVGAGI. The CDR3 has 14 residues. The chain's CDR3 is CASAPQGVPGELFF. The CDR3, as DNA: TGTGCCAGCGCGCCTCAGGGGGTGCCCGGGGAGCTGTTTTTT.

V usage is TRBV5-6 and J usage is TRBJ2-7; D perhaps matches TRBD2 (5 bases). The CDR3 extends over 11 amino acids. Looked up from germline, CDR1 is SGHDT and CDR2 is YYEEEE. Trimming shortened V by 1 base and J by 7 bases, and 6 bases separated the two germline ends. Here the CDR3 DNA reads TGTGCCAGCAGCTTGAGAGGGGAGCAGTACTTC. It encodes CASSLRGEQYF.

V and J are TRBV9 and TRBJ1-4; D is undetermined. Germline V gene data show CDR1 as SGDLS and CDR2 as YYNGEE. The length of the CDR3 is 15 residues. Trimming stripped 2 bases from V and 0 bases from J, with 8 bases between. Here the CDR3 reads CASSVMGATNEKLFF. The CDR3 DNA follows: TGTGCCAGCAGCGTTATGGGAGCAACTAATGAAAAACTGTTTTTT.

This chain links TRBV27 with TRBJ1-6; 8 bases fit TRBD1. The CDR3 is 15 residues long. From germline, CDR1 is MNHEY and CDR2 SMNVEV (reference sequence). Losses at the gene ends were 7 bases for V and 7 bases for J; bases not matched to a gene: 9. CDR3 DNA: TGTGCCAGCAAATTTCAGGGGGCGGCGAATTCACCCCTCCACTTT. Its translation is CASKFQGAANSPLHF.

The gene calls are TRBV6-5 and TRBJ1-3; D is unresolved. Germline assignment: CDR1 MNHEY and CDR2 SVGAGI. With 4 bases removed from V and 8 bases from J, the gap between germline ends came to 18 bases. The CDR3 contains 15 residues. DNA for the CDR3: TGTGCCAGCAGTTCGGACGGAATTTCGGGCTACACCATATATTTT. It codes for CASSSDGISGYTIYF.

The V and J genes are TRBV28 and TRBJ2-7, with 13 bases identical to TRBD2. J lost 4 bases, V lost 6 bases, and 9 bases had no gene match. The length of the CDR3 is 16 residues. The V gene's germline CDR1 is MDHEN and CDR2 SYDVKM. The CDR3 spells CASSRGLAGARYEQYF. The CDR3 bases are TGTGCCAGCAGCCGAGGACTAGCGGGAGCAAGGTACGAGCAGTACTTC.

The chain's CDR3 is CATGTSGQETQYF. The CDR3 DNA follows: TGTGCCACGGGGACTAGCGGGCAAGAGACCCAGTACTTC. J is TRBJ2-5 and V is TRBV10-3; 12 bases align to TRBD2. CDR3 size: 13 residues. Germline CDR1 and CDR2: ENHRY and SYGVKD. Trimming at V came to 10 bases and at J to 2 bases, leaving 2 bases not matched to a gene.

The CDR3 DNA follows: TGTGCCACCAGCAGAGATCGCTCGCGGGAGCAGTTCTTC. Its protein is CATSRDRSREQFF. The chain combines TRBV15 with TRBJ2-1; D unresolved. V was clipped by 0 bases and J by 10 bases, with 10 bases between them. Germline CDR1 is LNHNV and CDR2 is YYDKDF (reference sequence). The CDR3 is 13 residues long.

CDR3 sequence (DNA): TGTGCCAGCAGTGAAGCTCGGAGGTGGAATCAGCCCCAGCATTTT. It is translated as CASSEARRWNQPQHF. The chain couples TRBV6-1 to TRBJ1-5; D is undetermined. The V and J ends lost 0 bases and 4 bases respectively, with 10 bases between them. CDR1 MNHNS and CDR2 SASEGT come from the germline V gene. The CDR3 consists of 15 residues.

The V and J genes are TRBV7-2 and TRBJ1-6; D is unresolved. CDR1 and CDR2 (germline): SGHTA, FQGNSA. V was cut by 1 base and J by 0 bases, with 7 bases left in between. The CDR3 runs to 16 residues. CDR3 sequence reads: CASSLEQSSYNSPLHF. DNA of the CDR3: TGTGCCAGCAGCTTAGAGCAGAGCTCCTATAATTCACCCCTCCACTTT.

The CDR3 DNA reads TGTGCCACCACCCCAGGACAGACCCGGAACACTGAAGCTTTCTTT. As protein: CATTPGQTRNTEAFF. The chain links TRBV6-5 to TRBJ1-1; D may be TRBD1 (6 bases). V lost 10 bases to trimming and J lost 1 base, with 19 bases between them. Germline assignment: CDR1 MNHEY and CDR2 SVGAGI. The CDR3 totals 15 residues.

CDR3 protein: CASIQRGNTEAFF. The CDR3 DNA is TGTGCCAGCATCCAAAGGGGGAACACTGAAGCTTTCTTT. The V gene is TRBV7-2, the J gene TRBJ1-1; maybe TRBD1 (5 bases). CDR1 and CDR2 (germline): SGHTA, FQGNSA. This CDR3 spans 13 amino acids. V was trimmed by 7 bases and J by 1 base, leaving 10 bases between them.

The chain has TRBV7-2 and TRBJ1-2, with D possibly TRBD1 on 6 matching bases. CDR1 is SGHTA, CDR2 FQGNSA, per germline. V was trimmed by 1 base and J by 4 bases, leaving 16 bases between them. This CDR3 contains 16 residues. CDR3 in amino acids: CASSLGGQALTYGYTF. CDR3 DNA: TGTGCCAGCAGCTTAGGGGGGCAGGCCCTCACCTATGGCTACACCTTC.

The chain links TRBV6-2 or TRBV6-3 to TRBJ2-3; 8 bases line up with TRBD2. V lost 6 bases and J lost 0; bases outside the gene matches: 14. Germline V CDR1 and CDR2: MNHEY, SVGEGT. CDR3 length: 18 amino acids. Here the CDR3 reads CASSPLWLAGYSTDTQYF. CDR3 nucleotide sequence: TGTGCCAGCAGCCCCCTGTGGCTAGCGGGTTATAGCACAGATACGCAGTATTTT.

CDR3 nucleotides: TGTGCCAGCAGTCGTGGACTAGCGGGGAGCACAGATACGCAGTATTTT. This gives the protein CASSRGLAGSTDTQYF. The chain uses TRBV6-2 or TRBV6-3 and TRBJ2-3, with 12 bases aligning to TRBD2. CDR1 MNHEY and CDR2 SVGEGT come from the germline V gene. The CDR3 totals 16 residues. J was trimmed by 0 bases and V by 5 bases; bases with no gene match: 3.

V is TRBV5-6 and J is TRBJ2-7, with TRBD2 as a possible D gene (5 bases). Per germline, CDR1 SGHDT and CDR2 YYEEEE. This CDR3 spans 14 amino acids. V was trimmed by 3 bases and J by 7 bases, leaving 17 bases between them. In nucleotides, the CDR3 is TGTGCCAGCAGCTCCTTAACAGTGACGGGGGAGCAGTACTTC. Protein product: CASSSLTVTGEQYF.

This chain joins TRBV12-3 or TRBV12-4 and TRBJ2-5; D is unclear. V lost 3 bases and J 2 bases, leaving 1 base between the germline ends. The CDR3 loop spans 11 amino acids. The CDR3 is CASSFQETQYF. The DNA of the CDR3 is TGTGCCAGCAGTTTTCAAGAGACCCAGTACTTC.

The chain links TRBV20-1 to TRBJ2-7; TRBD2 aligns across 10 bases. Germline V gene sequence: CDR1 DFQATT, CDR2 SNEGSKA (reference sequence). J was trimmed by 2 bases and V by 6 bases; bases with no gene match: 10. The CDR3 loop spans 15 amino acids. The CDR3 spells CSASGLAGVPYEQYF. CDR3 DNA: TGCAGTGCCAGTGGTCTAGCGGGAGTTCCCTACGAGCAGTACTTC.

The gene calls are TRBV9 and TRBJ2-2; 11 positions match TRBD2. The CDR3 extends over 16 amino acids. The V gene end was trimmed by 3 bases and the J gene end by 1 base; junction bases not matched to a gene: 2. CDR1 and CDR2 (germline): SGDLS, YYNGEE. Here the CDR3 reads CASSGTSGRNTGELFF. For the CDR3, the DNA is TGTGCCAGCAGCGGCACTAGCGGGAGGAACACCGGGGAGCTGTTTTTT.